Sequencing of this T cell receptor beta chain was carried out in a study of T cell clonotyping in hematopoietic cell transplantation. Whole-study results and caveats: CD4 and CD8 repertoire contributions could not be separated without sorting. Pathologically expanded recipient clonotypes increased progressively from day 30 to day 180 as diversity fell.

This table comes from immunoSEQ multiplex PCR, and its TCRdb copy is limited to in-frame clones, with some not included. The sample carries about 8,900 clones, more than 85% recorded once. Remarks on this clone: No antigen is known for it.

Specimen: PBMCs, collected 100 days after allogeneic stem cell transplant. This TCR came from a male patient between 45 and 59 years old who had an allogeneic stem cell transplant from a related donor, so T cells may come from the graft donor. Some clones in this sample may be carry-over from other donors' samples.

CDR3 nucleotides: TGTGCCAGCAGTTACTCGATGGCAGCTGGTGGGTCCCAGTACTTC. It specifies CASSYSMAAGGSQYF. V gene TRBV6-5 combines with J gene TRBJ2-5, with D unresolved. The germline CDR1 and CDR2 sequences are MNHEY and SVGAGI. The CDR3 extends over 15 amino acids. Trimming left V 0 bases short and J 9 bases short, with 17 bases between.